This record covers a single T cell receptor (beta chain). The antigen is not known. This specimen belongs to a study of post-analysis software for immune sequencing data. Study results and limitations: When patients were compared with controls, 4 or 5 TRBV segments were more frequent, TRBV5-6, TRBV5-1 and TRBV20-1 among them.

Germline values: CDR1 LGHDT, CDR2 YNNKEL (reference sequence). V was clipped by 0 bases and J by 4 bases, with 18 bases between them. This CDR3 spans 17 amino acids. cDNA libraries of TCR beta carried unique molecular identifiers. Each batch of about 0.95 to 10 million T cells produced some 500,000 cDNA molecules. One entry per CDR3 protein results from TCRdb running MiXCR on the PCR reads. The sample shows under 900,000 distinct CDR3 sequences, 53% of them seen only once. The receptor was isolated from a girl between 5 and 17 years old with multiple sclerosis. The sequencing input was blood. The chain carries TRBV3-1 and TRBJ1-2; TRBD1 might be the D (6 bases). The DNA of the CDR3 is TGTGCCAGCAGCCAAGATCGGCCAGGACAGCCCGGCTATGGCTACACCTTC. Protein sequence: CASSQDRPGQPGYGYTF.